Each of the 9 T cell receptor beta chains below was sequenced from the same sample in a study of CD8+CD57+ T cells in acquired aplastic anemia. Genomic DNA templated the TCR beta VDJ and CDR3 profiling. One entry per CDR3 protein results from TCRdb running MiXCR on the reads. The data contain approximately 150,000 distinct CDR3 sequences, around half of them singletons. Patients who underwent sequencing had shown CD8+CD57+ cell expansion by flow cytometry. Sequenced: sorted CD4+, CD8+, or CD8+CD57+ T cells (not recorded which) from PBMCs. These receptors came from a human donor with aplastic anemia.

This sequence joins TRBV20-1 and TRBJ2-3; maybe TRBD1 (6 bases). This CDR3 is 15 amino acids long. Trimming pared 7 bases from V and 4 bases from J, leaving 21 bases between. CDR1 and CDR2 (germline): DFQATT, SNEGSKA (reference sequence). CDR3 in amino acids: CSVGGQILSADTQYF. CDR3 DNA: TGCAGTGTAGGGGGACAAATCCTTAGCGCAGATACGCAGTATTTT.

In its sample, this clonotype was seen many times. Here the CDR3 reads CASSLEGNKGAEAFF. As DNA, the CDR3 is TGCGCCAGCAGCTTGGAGGGGAATAAAGGCGCTGAAGCTTTCTTT. The J gene is TRBJ1-1, the V gene TRBV5-1, with D maybe TRBD1 (5 bases). The CDR3 totals 15 residues. Per germline, CDR1 SGHRS and CDR2 YFSETQ. Trimming pared 0 bases from V and 6 bases from J, leaving 15 bases between.

The chain is built from TRBV24-1 and TRBJ1-5; 12 nucleotides line up with TRBD1. This CDR3 is built from 14 residues. The junction had 3 bases not matched to a gene; V was cut back by 10 bases and J by 3 bases. CDR1 and CDR2 (germline): KGHDR, SFDVKD. The CDR3 loop is CATRDRGHNQPQHF. For the CDR3, the DNA is TGTGCCACACGGGACAGGGGGCACAATCAGCCCCAGCATTTT.

This clonotype was observed a handful of times. This may stem from a read error, because a much larger clone lies one nucleotide away. No conserved phenylalanine or tryptophan ends this CDR3, so it is likely a read error. Here the CDR3 reads CASSLRSGDTQYL. The CDR3 coding sequence is TGCGCCAGCAGCCTTCGGAGTGGAGATACGCAGTATCTT. The gene calls are TRBV5-1 and TRBJ2-3; D is uncertain. The germline V gene encodes CDR1 SGHRS and CDR2 YFSETQ. Between the trimmed V and J ends, which lost 4 bases and 5 bases, there was a span of 11 bases. The CDR3 length is 13 residues.

About this clonotype: The junction departs from the called germline gene at one end, perhaps through a read error. J is TRBJ2-5 and V is TRBV7-6, with a weak D call TRBD2 (6 bases). Per germline, CDR1 SGHVS and CDR2 FNYEAQ. CDR3 length: 15 amino acids. In DNA, the CDR3 is TGTGCCAGCAGCTTAGGACCGGGGGAGATGGAGACCCAGTGCTTC. This gives the protein CASSLGPGEMETQCF.

The sample holds many counts of this clonotype. The chain joins TRBV12-3 or TRBV12-4 to TRBJ1-2, with a possible D match to TRBD1 (6 bases). Trimming took 4 bases from V and 8 from J, leaving 11 bases between them. The CDR3 has 12 amino acids. Written as DNA, the CDR3 is TGTGCCAGCAGTTCATACAGGGCCGGCTACACCTTC. It specifies CASSSYRAGYTF.

This clonotype was observed at least ten times. The chain is built from TRBV6-1 and TRBJ2-5; D gene ambiguous. From germline, CDR1 is MNHNS and CDR2 SASEGT. The germline V and J ends were trimmed by 6 bases and 3 bases, with 20 bases remaining between them. This CDR3 spans 16 amino acids. The DNA for the CDR3 is TGTGCCAGCAGGGTAGGACCGAAAGGCTATGAAGAGACCCAGTACTTC. This gives the protein CASRVGPKGYEETQYF.

The rearrangement uses TRBV7-8 and TRBJ2-7; the match to TRBD1 covers 9 bases. The CDR3 extends over 13 amino acids. V lost 7 bases, J lost 4 bases, and 5 bases stayed unmatched. The germline CDR1 and CDR2 sequences are SGHVS and FQNEAQ. DNA of the CDR3: TGTGCCAGCACCGGGACAGGGAAATACGAGCAGTACTTC. Protein sequence: CASTGTGKYEQYF. Complete variable domain (other parts from reference TRBV7-8 and TRBJ2-7): GAGVSQSPRYKVAKRGQDVALRCDPISGHVSLFWYQQALGQGPEFLTYFQNEAQLDKSGLPSDRFFAERPEGSVSTLKIQRTQQEDSAVYLCASTGTGKYEQYFGPGTRLTVT.

V is TRBV19 and J is TRBJ1-2; D remains ambiguous. Germline V gives CDR1 LNHDA, CDR2 SQIVND (reference sequence). This CDR3 is built from 11 residues. Trimming pared 7 bases from V and 2 bases from J, leaving 5 bases between. CDR3 protein: CASIGNYGYTF. Here the CDR3 DNA reads TGTGCCAGTATTGGGAACTATGGCTACACCTTC.